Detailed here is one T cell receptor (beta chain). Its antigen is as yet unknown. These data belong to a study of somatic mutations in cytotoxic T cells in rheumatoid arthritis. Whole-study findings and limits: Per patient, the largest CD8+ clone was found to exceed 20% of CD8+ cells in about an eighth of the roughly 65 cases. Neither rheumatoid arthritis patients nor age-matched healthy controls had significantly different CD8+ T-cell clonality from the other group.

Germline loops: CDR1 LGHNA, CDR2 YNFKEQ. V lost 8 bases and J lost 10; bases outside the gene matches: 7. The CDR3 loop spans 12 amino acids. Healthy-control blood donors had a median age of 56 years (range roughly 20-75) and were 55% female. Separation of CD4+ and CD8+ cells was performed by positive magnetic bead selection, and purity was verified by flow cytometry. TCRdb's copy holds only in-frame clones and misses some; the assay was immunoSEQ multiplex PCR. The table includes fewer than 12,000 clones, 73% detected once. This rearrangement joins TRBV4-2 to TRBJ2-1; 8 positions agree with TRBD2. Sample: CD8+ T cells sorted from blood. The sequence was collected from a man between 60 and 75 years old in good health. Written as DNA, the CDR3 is TGTGCCAGCGGATCACTAGCGGACGAGCAGTTCTTC. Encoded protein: CASGSLADEQFF.